The T cell receptor beta chain under discussion was sequenced for a study of T cells expressing NK-cell markers. On the study more broadly: Repertoires of TCR beta were obtained from T cells sorted as CD3+CD56+NKG2C+, CD3+CD56+NKG2C- and CD3+CD56-NKG2C+. Findings and caveats of the study: As a fraction of CD8+ T cells, dominant NKG2C+ clonotypes reached roughly 1.0-7.0% in six donors.

On this clonotype itself: Its antigen is still unknown.

There are 15 residues in the CDR3. Per germline, CDR1 SGHVS and CDR2 FQNEAQ. TCRdb re-analyzed the 5' RACE reads; it lists each CDR3 protein once, without DNA. The sample's table shows a few hundred thousand distinct CDR3 sequences. The J gene is TRBJ2-5, the V gene TRBV7-8; TCRdb picks TRBD1, but there is no DNA to check that call. The material sequenced was blood T cells: a sorted CD56 or NKG2C T cell subset, CD4+ or CD8+ T cells, or bulk PBMC T cells (not recorded which). This sequence originates from a man aged 18-75 years in good health. The CDR3 spells CASSSYDRSGETQYF.